This T cell receptor (beta chain) was identified in a study of blood T cell repertoires in COVID-19. Study overall: The origin of the acute and convalescent COVID-19 samples was the United States, Italy and Spain. T cells, B-cell-depleted T cells, or PBMCs provided the cDNA or gDNA that served as material.

Authors' methods: Reference gene primer amplification in the assay estimated nucleated cell counts. Produced via immunoSEQ multiplex PCR; TCRdb's table is partial and in-frame only. The V and J calls and clone size are taken from that table; D and trimming were inferred from the DNA. The sample records approximately 150,000 clones, around 80% being singletons. V lost 4 bases and J lost 8, with 18 bases in between. This CDR3 region has 16 residues. CDR1 SGHVS and CDR2 FQNEAQ come from the germline V gene. The sequenced sample consisted of peripheral blood. The TCR originated in a human donor with acute or convalescent COVID-19. The donor label of this sample is uncertain. The chain couples TRBV7-8 to TRBJ1-6; possibly TRBD1 for D (6 bases). This CDR3 reads CASSSTVSRGDSPLHF. CDR3 DNA sequence: TGTGCCAGCAGCTCGACGGTGAGCAGGGGAGATTCACCCCTCCACTTT.